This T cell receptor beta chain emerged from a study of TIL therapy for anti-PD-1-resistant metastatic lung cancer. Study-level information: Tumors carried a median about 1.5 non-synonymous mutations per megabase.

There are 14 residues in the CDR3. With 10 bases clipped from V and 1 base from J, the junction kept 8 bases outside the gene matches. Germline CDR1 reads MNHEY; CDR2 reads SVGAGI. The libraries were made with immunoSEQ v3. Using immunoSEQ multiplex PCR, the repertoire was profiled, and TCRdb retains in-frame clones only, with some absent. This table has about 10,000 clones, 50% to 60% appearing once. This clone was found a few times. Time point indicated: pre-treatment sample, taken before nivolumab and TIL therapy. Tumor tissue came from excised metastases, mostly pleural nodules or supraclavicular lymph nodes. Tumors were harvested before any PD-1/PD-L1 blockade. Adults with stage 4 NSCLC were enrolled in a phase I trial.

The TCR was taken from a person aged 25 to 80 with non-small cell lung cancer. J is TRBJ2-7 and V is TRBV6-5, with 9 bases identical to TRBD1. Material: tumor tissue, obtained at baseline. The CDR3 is CATSRDRDSYEQYF. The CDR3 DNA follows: TGTGCCACTTCCCGGGACAGGGATTCCTACGAGCAGTACTTC.